This T cell receptor (beta chain) was sequenced for a study of blood T cell repertoires in COVID-19. The wider study: Whether acute or convalescent, the COVID-19 samples came from the United States, Italy and Spain. The cDNA or gDNA used as material had been derived from T cells, B-cell-depleted T cells, or PBMCs.

In the source study's methods: For nucleated cells, counts were estimated from reference gene primer amplification. This table comes from immunoSEQ multiplex PCR, and its TCRdb copy is limited to in-frame clones, with some not included. That table gives V, J and clone size, and the DNA gave D and trimming. The data show about 420,000 clones, about 87% seen once. The CDR3 is 15 residues long. Germline-derived CDR1 and CDR2 are LNHDA and SQIVND (reference sequence). Trimming stripped 3 bases from V and 3 bases from J, with 12 bases between. This clonotype originated in a man between 18 and 35 years old with COVID-19, enrolled during active disease. The sample was peripheral blood. V and J are TRBV19 and TRBJ2-1; no definite D call. CDR3 sequence (DNA): TGTGCCAGTAGTATTTCGCCCCTTAGCTACAATGAGCAGTTCTTC. Protein product: CASSISPLSYNEQFF.